This T cell receptor beta chain was documented in a study of shared clonotypes between healthy human individuals. Assay used: immunoSEQ multiplex PCR; TCRdb lists only in-frame clones, some missing. The sample has 2 million to 3 million clones; just over 90% are singletons. The CDR3 is made up of 15 amino acids. The germline gives CDR1 KGHSH, CDR2 LQKENI. V dropped 3 bases and J dropped 9; count of bases not matched to a gene: 4. The gene calls are TRBV18 and TRBJ2-1, with 14 bases matching TRBD2. The sequenced material came from naive CD4+ T cells sorted from blood. As to subset: CD45RA+ positively selected. This sequence originates from a man younger than 35 in good health. The CDR3 region is CASSPRLAGGIEQFF. The CDR3 DNA sequence: TGTGCCAGCTCACCCCGACTAGCGGGGGGGATTGAGCAGTTCTTC.